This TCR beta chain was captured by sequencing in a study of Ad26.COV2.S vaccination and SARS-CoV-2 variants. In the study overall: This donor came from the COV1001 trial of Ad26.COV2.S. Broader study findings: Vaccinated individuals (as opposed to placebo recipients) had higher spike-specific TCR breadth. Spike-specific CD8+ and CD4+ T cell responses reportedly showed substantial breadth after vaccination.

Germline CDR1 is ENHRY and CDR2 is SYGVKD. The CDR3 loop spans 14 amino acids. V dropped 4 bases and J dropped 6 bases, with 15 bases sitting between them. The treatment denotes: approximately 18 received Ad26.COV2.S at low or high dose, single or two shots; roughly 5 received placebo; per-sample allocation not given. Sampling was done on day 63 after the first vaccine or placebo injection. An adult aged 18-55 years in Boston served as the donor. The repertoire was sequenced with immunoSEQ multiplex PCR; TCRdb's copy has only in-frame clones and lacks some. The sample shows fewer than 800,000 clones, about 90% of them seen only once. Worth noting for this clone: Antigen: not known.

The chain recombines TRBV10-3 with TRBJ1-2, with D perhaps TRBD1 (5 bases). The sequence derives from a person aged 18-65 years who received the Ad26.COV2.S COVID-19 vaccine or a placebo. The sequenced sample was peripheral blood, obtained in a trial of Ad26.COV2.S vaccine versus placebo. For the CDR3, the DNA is TGTGCCATCAGTGTCCCCCAGGGAGGCGATGGCTACACCTTC. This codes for CAISVPQGGDGYTF.